This T cell receptor (beta chain) was documented in a study of T cells in Graves' hyperthyroidism and ophthalmopathy. The study's findings and limits: Most thyroid-expanded clonotypes above 0.001 were also found in blood. Ophthalmopathy could be told apart from stable hyperthyroidism with a 13 V-J model.

About this clonotype: Its antigen is not known.

The V and J ends lost 3 bases and 1 base respectively, with 18 bases between them. The length of the CDR3 is 17 residues. Germline lookup yields CDR1 MNHEY and CDR2 SMNVEV (reference sequence). Clinical symptoms, serum thyroxine, TRAb, thyroid ultrasound and orbital computed tomography informed diagnoses. What was amplified from RNA transcripts were TCR beta CDR3 regions. HTBI primers were used for first-round RT-PCR of the TCR CDR3. MiXCR, run by TCRdb on the multiplex PCR reads, gives a single entry per CDR3 protein. Among about 660,000 distinct CDR3 sequences listed, roughly 45% were seen once. Sequencing used peripheral blood or thyroid tissue (not recorded which). The TCR originated in an adult man with Graves' disease, either hyperthyroidism or ophthalmopathy (not recorded which). V and J are TRBV27 and TRBJ1-1; possibly TRBD1 for D (5 bases). CDR3 nucleotides: TGTGCCAGCAGTTTTCGGTGGGGAGGGGCCAAGAACACTGAAGCTTTCTTT. Translation: CASSFRWGGAKNTEAFF.